The T cell receptor beta chain under discussion was sequenced for a study of identical twins. Whole-study findings and limits: A cross-sectional statistical analysis, not follow-up of the same donors, supported the conclusions. When twins shared out-of-frame alpha sequences, those sequences had excess low generation probability.

Of note for this clonotype: Its antigen remains unknown.

MiXCR was run by TCRdb on the 5' RACE reads, yielding one entry per CDR3 protein. In the table there are approximately 600,000 distinct CDR3 sequences, about 7.1% of which are singletons. In germline, CDR1 is MNHNS, CDR2 SASEGT. The CDR3 is 15 residues long. Trimming took off 6 bases at V and 4 bases at J, with 19 bases between the two ends. These sequences were also reported in another study, on yellow fever vaccine responses in identical twins.

This clonotype originated in a woman under 30 in good health. The J gene is TRBJ2-7, the V gene TRBV6-1, with D maybe TRBD2 (5 bases). The sequencing input was PBMCs. The CDR3 protein is CASREDRRSLYEQYF. For the CDR3, the DNA is TGTGCCAGCAGGGAGGACCGAAGGAGCCTTTACGAGCAGTACTTC.